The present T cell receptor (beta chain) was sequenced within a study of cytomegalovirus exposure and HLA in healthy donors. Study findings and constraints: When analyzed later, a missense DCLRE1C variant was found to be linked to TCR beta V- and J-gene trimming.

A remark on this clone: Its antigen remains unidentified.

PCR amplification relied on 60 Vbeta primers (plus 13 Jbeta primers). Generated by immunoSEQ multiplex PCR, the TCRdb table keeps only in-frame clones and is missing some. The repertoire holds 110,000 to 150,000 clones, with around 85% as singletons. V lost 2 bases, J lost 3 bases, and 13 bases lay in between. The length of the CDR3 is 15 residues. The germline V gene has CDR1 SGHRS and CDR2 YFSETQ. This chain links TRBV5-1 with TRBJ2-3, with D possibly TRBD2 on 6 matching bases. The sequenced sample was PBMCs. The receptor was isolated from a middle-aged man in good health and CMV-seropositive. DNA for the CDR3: TGCGCCAGCAGCTTAGAGGGAGGTCTAACAGATACGCAGTATTTT. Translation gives CASSLEGGLTDTQYF.